This T cell receptor (beta chain) was identified during a study of shared clonotypes between healthy human individuals. Genomic DNA (from each subset) was split evenly across several immunoSEQ plates. Produced via immunoSEQ multiplex PCR; TCRdb's table is partial and in-frame only. In the table there are approximately 2.5 million clones, more than 85% of which are singletons. This CDR3 region has 15 residues. J was trimmed by 0 bases and V by 3 bases; bases with no gene match: 5. Germline assignment: CDR1 SGHNT and CDR2 YYREEE (reference sequence). The chain employs TRBV5-4 and TRBJ2-7; TRBD1 matches at 8 bases. The receptor was derived from a man younger than 30 in good health. Some clones in this sample may be carry-over from other donors' samples. Material: naive CD4+ T cells from PBMCs. Noted subset: CD45RA+ positively selected. The CDR3 nucleotides read TGTGCCAGCAGCTCGTGGACAGGGAGCTCCTACGAGCAGTACTTC. Its translation is CASSSWTGSSYEQYF.